This T cell receptor (beta chain) was profiled in a study of blood T cell repertoires in COVID-19. Per the germline V gene, CDR1 is SEHNR and CDR2 is FQNEAQ (reference sequence). The V end was cut by 5 bases, the J end by 0 bases, with 14 bases between. This CDR3 spans 15 amino acids. Original handling: Quantification of nucleated cells was approximated via reference gene primer amplification. The assay was immunoSEQ multiplex PCR, and TCRdb's table has in-frame clones only and misses some. V and J calls and clone size are copied from that table; D and trimming were computed from the DNA. This sample has about 480,000 clones, with 88% found just once.

The clonotype was recovered from a woman aged 40-49 years who had recovered from COVID-19. The chain carries TRBV7-9 and TRBJ2-7, with D possibly matching TRBD1 (8 bases). The specimen sequenced was PBMCs or T cells enriched from blood (not recorded which). The CDR3 DNA sequence: TGTGCCAGCAGCGCACAGGGGGGGACCTCCTACGAGCAGTACTTC. Protein product: CASSAQGGTSYEQYF.